One sample yielded the 26 T cell receptor beta chains listed below, sequenced in a study of blood T cells in healthy people across ages. The use of a sample-barcoded 5' primer and a J-beta primer mix characterized a second PCR of 7 to 11 cycles. TCRdb called the 5' RACE reads again in MiXCR, with one record for every CDR3 protein. The table has hundreds of thousands of distinct CDR3 sequences, about three fifths seen once; the top ten hold roughly 20%. Material: blood. These receptor sequences come from a young man in good health.

The gene calls are TRBV7-2 and TRBJ2-7, with 7 bases fitting TRBD2. The end of the DNA fits TRBJ2-5 better, so the J call may be wrong. Looked up from germline, CDR1 is SGHTA and CDR2 is FQGNSA. The CDR3 totals 12 residues. The CDR3 coding sequence is TGTGCCAGCGCGGGGGAAACAGAGACCCAGTACTTC. This translates into CASAGETETQYF.

CDR3 region: CASSQDPGMQYF. CDR3 sequence (DNA): TGTGCCAGCAGCCAAGATCCGGGTATGCAGTATTTT. The chain employs TRBV3-1 and TRBJ2-3, with D unresolved. CDR3 size: 12 residues. The ends were cut back, 0 bases at V and 11 bases at J, with 9 bases in the middle. Per germline, CDR1 LGHDT and CDR2 YNNKEL (reference sequence).

The chain links TRBV10-3 to TRBJ2-1; TRBD2 agrees at 11 bases. From germline, CDR1 is ENHRY and CDR2 SYGVKD. J lost 3 bases, V lost 2 bases, and 6 bases had no gene match. The CDR3 has 17 amino acids. The DNA of the CDR3 is TGTGCCATCAGTGAGCAGCAAACTAGCGGGGGCTACAATGAGCAGTTCTTC. Translating gives CAISEQQTSGGYNEQFF.

There are a few counts of this clonotype. This CDR3 is CASSVAEETQYF. CDR3 in DNA: TGTGCCAGCAGCGTAGCGGAAGAGACCCAGTACTTC. V usage is TRBV5-5 and J usage is TRBJ2-5; D is possibly TRBD2 (6 bases). Trimming shortened V by 4 bases and J by 3 bases, and 7 bases separated the two germline ends. Per germline, CDR1 SGHKS and CDR2 YYEKEE (reference sequence). This CDR3 has 12 residues.

The rearrangement uses TRBV28 and TRBJ2-1; D not resolved. Germline CDR1 is MDHEN and CDR2 is SYDVKM. V was cut by 6 bases and J by 7 bases, with 16 bases left in between. The CDR3 is 14 amino acids. The CDR3 sequence: CASSPSPRGNEQFF. The CDR3 coding sequence is TGTGCCAGCAGCCCCTCCCCAAGAGGTAATGAGCAGTTCTTC.

This clonotype has just a few counts. The chain recombines TRBV4-3 with TRBJ1-1, with 9 bases that match TRBD1. J gave up 5 bases and V 1 base, and 5 bases lay outside the gene matches. This CDR3 has 15 amino acids. Looked up from germline, CDR1 is LGHNA and CDR2 is YSLEER. This chain's CDR3 is CASSQVDRGGTEAFF. CDR3 nucleotide sequence: TGCGCCAGCAGCCAAGTTGACAGGGGGGGTACTGAAGCTTTCTTT.

The chain links TRBV27 to TRBJ2-5; TRBD2 aligns across 8 bases. The CDR3 is made up of 16 amino acids. V shed 4 bases and J 5 bases; nucleotides not matched to a gene: 12. Germline CDR1 is MNHEY and CDR2 is SMNVEV (reference sequence). The CDR3 nucleotides are TGTGCCAGCAGTTCGTTAGCGGGAAGGGGTGTGGAGACCCAGTACTTC. The encoded protein is CASSSLAGRGVETQYF.

V usage is TRBV7-3 and J usage is TRBJ1-1, with unresolved D. The CDR3 contains 11 residues. Germline lookup yields CDR1 SGHTA and CDR2 FQGTGA. V was pared by 5 bases and J by 13 bases, with 14 bases between. DNA of the CDR3: TGTGCCAGCAGCCGGGCCCCCAGATATTTCTTT. Translated, it gives CASSRAPRYFF.

The chain links TRBV15 to TRBJ2-1; D uncertain. From germline, CDR1 is LNHNV and CDR2 YYDKDF (reference sequence). This CDR3 contains 12 residues. The ends were cut back, 2 bases at V and 7 bases at J, with 6 bases in the middle. The CDR3 is CATSRKKNEQFF. The DNA for the CDR3 is TGTGCCACCAGCAGAAAAAAGAATGAGCAGTTCTTC.

This clonotype was detected only a few times. The V gene is TRBV20-1, the J gene TRBJ2-5; D is uncertain. This CDR3 has 11 amino acids. Germline V gene data show CDR1 as DFQATT and CDR2 as SNEGSKA (reference sequence). V shed 8 bases and J shed 5 bases, with 12 bases lying between them. CDR3 bases: TGCAGTACCCGGTGGGCGGAGACCCAGTACTTC. Translated, it gives CSTRWAETQYF.

On this clonotype: An end of the junction differs from the germline gene, which may be a read error. This chain uses TRBV2 with TRBJ1-2, with D possibly matching TRBD1 (6 bases). CDR1 and CDR2 (germline): SNHLY, FYNNEI. The CDR3 has 15 residues. The CDR3 here is CVSGGWGALGHGYTF. For the CDR3, the DNA is TGTGTCAGCGGGGGATGGGGGGCGTTGGGCCATGGCTACACCTTC.

In DNA form, the CDR3 reads TGTGCCAGCAGCCTCCCGTCTGGGGACCTCTACGAGCAGTACTTC. Protein: CASSLPSGDLYEQYF. The V call is TRBV11-2, the J call TRBJ2-7; D possibly matches TRBD1 or TRBD2 (5 bases each). Trimming took 5 bases from V and 3 from J, leaving 17 bases between them. The CDR3 is 15 amino acids. CDR1 and CDR2 from the germline V gene are SGHAT and FQNNGV.

This rearrangement joins TRBV15 to TRBJ2-1, with D uncertain. Trimming removed 9 bases at V and 7 bases at J, with 10 bases between. Germline CDR1 and CDR2: LNHNV and YYDKDF (reference sequence). The CDR3 extends over 11 amino acids. CDR3 in DNA: TGTGCCACAGAAAGGGCGAATGAGCAGTTCTTC. It specifies CATERANEQFF.

This clonotype appeared a few times. The chain recombines TRBV6-6 with TRBJ2-1, with 14 nucleotides matching TRBD2. The germline CDR1 and CDR2 sequences are MNHNY and SVGAGI (reference sequence). CDR3 length equals 17 residues. Trimming took 5 bases from V and 6 from J; bases not matched to a gene: 9. As DNA, the CDR3 is TGTGCCAGCAGTAGACTAGCGGGGGGGGAGATCAGCAATGAGCAGTTCTTC. This translates into CASSRLAGGEISNEQFF.

The chain joins TRBV7-9 to TRBJ1-1; D is uncertain. The CDR3 loop spans 15 amino acids. Germline assignment: CDR1 SEHNR and CDR2 FQNEAQ (reference sequence). V gave up 1 base and J gave up 1 base, with 10 bases separating them. CDR3 nucleotide sequence: TGTGCCAGCAGCTTAGATGGCCGGACGAACACTGAAGCTTTCTTT. This translates into CASSLDGRTNTEAFF.

The J gene is TRBJ2-7, the V gene TRBV4-3, with D perhaps assigned TRBD1 or TRBD2 (6 bases each). CDR1 is LGHNA and CDR2 is YSLEER in the germline V gene. This CDR3 contains 15 residues. Between the trimmed V and J ends, which lost 1 base and 2 bases, there was a span of 12 bases. Here the CDR3 reads CASSQGGASTYEQYF. The DNA of the CDR3 is TGCGCCAGCAGCCAAGGGGGGGCTAGCACCTACGAGCAGTACTTC.

The gene calls are TRBV7-2 and TRBJ2-7; D could derive from TRBD1 or TRBD2 (5 bases each). CDR3 length equals 15 residues. V lost 1 base, J lost 3 bases, and 13 bases lay in between. Germline CDR1 is SGHTA and CDR2 is FQGNSA. CDR3 residues: CASSLGAGSGYEQYF. The CDR3 bases are TGTGCCAGCAGCTTAGGGGCAGGGAGTGGCTACGAGCAGTACTTC. The variable domain in full, with the rest retrieved from reference TRBV7-2 and TRBJ2-7, is GAGVSQSPSNKVTEKGKDVELRCDPISGHTALYWYRQSLGQGLEFLIYFQGNSAPDKSGLPSDRFSAERTGGSVSTLTIQRTQQEDSAVYLCASSLGAGSGYEQYFGPGTRLTVT.

CDR3 in DNA: TGTGCCATCAAGGCTAATTTGCTGGGGAATAATTCACCCCTCCACTTT. Its protein is CAIKANLLGNNSPLHF. This rearrangement joins TRBV10-3 to TRBJ1-6; D is unclear. Germline V gives CDR1 ENHRY, CDR2 SYGVKD. This CDR3 spans 16 amino acids. Trimming shortened V by 7 bases and J by 5 bases, and 18 bases separated the two germline ends.

The chain carries TRBV7-3 and TRBJ2-6; 8 bases match TRBD1. Germline V CDR1 and CDR2: SGHTA, FQGTGA. This CDR3 contains 16 residues. Germline trimming cut 2 bases from V and 4 bases from J; bases unmatched to any gene: 4. The CDR3 DNA follows: TGTGCCAGCAGCTTACAGGGGGCGCGGGGGGCCAACGTCCTGACTTTC. Its translation: CASSLQGARGANVLTF.

The count of this clonotype is one. This chain uses TRBV6-2 or TRBV6-3 with TRBJ1-5; unclear D gene. Germline V lookup: CDR1 MNHEY, CDR2 SVGEGT. CDR3 length: 19 residues. V dropped 6 bases and J dropped 4 bases, with 28 bases sitting between them. The CDR3 sequence: CASSIGDKKRSLSNQPQHF. In DNA form, the CDR3 reads TGTGCCAGCAGCATTGGCGACAAGAAAAGGTCCTTATCTAATCAGCCCCAGCATTTT.

The genes are TRBV4-3 and TRBJ2-7; D is perhaps TRBD2 (6 bases). Trimming took 1 base from V and 5 from J, leaving 9 bases between them. This CDR3 is built from 13 residues. The germline V gene encodes CDR1 LGHNA and CDR2 YSLEER. The CDR3 nucleotides are TGCGCCAGCAGCCAAGCGGGAGCGGACGAGCAGTACTTC. This sequence encodes CASSQAGADEQYF.

The chain has TRBV4-3 and TRBJ2-5; a possible D gene is TRBD2 (5 bases). The CDR3 has 14 amino acids. CDR1 LGHNA and CDR2 YSLEER come from the germline V gene. Trimming stripped 4 bases from V and 5 bases from J, with 14 bases between. CDR3 nucleotides: TGCGCCAGCAGCCCTGGAAAGGAGGCCGAGACCCAGTACTTC. Translation gives CASSPGKEAETQYF.

The chain recombines TRBV6-6 with TRBJ2-5, with D uncertain. TRBJ2-7 explains the end of the DNA better; the J call may be wrong. CDR1 and CDR2 from the germline V gene are MNHNY and SVGAGI (reference sequence). The CDR3 extends over 13 amino acids. The CDR3 region is CASKTNPSYEQYF. DNA for the CDR3: TGTGCCAGCAAGACAAATCCATCCTACGAGCAGTACTTC.

The genes are TRBV5-1 and TRBJ2-5; the D is unclear. The V gene lost 4 bases and the J gene lost 2 bases, with 9 bases spanning the gap. Germline CDR1 reads SGHRS; CDR2 reads YFSETQ. The CDR3 runs 13 residues. The CDR3 region has the DNA TGCGCCAGCAGCGTGGTAGTGCAAGAGACCCAGTACTTC. Its translation is CASSVVVQETQYF.

In its sample, this clonotype was seen many times. This chain links TRBV7-8 with TRBJ1-1; no firm D call. Germline loops: CDR1 SGHVS, CDR2 FQNEAQ. This CDR3 contains 15 residues. Deletions cut 2 bases from V and 0 bases from J, with 10 bases between. The CDR3 DNA reads TGTGCCAGCAGCTTATCACCAGAAATGAACACTGAAGCTTTCTTT. Translation gives CASSLSPEMNTEAFF.

This clonotype was seen more than once but under ten times. This chain links TRBV11-1 with TRBJ2-3; 11 bases fit TRBD2. V lost 1 base and J lost 4; bases outside the gene matches: 7. Germline V gene data show CDR1 as SGHAT and CDR2 as FQDESV (reference sequence). The CDR3 contains 17 residues. CDR3 in DNA: TGTGCCAGCAGCTTAGACCTAGCGGGAGGCAGCGCAGATACGCAGTATTTT. Its translation is CASSLDLAGGSADTQYF.